Below are 12 T cell receptor beta chains sequenced from a single sample in a study of cytomegalovirus exposure and HLA in healthy donors. In the PCR, 60 Vbeta and 13 Jbeta primers were used. Clones were read by immunoSEQ multiplex PCR, and TCRdb kept only the in-frame ones, dropping some. Its listing shows 100,000 to 150,000 clones. What was sequenced was PBMCs. The receptor source for this set is a woman aged 35 to 49 in good health and CMV-seronegative.

This rearrangement joins TRBV9 to TRBJ1-1; 7 nucleotides agree with TRBD1. Trimming cost V 3 bases and J 1 base; bases outside gene matches: 6. The CDR3 totals 15 residues. Germline assignment: CDR1 SGDLS and CDR2 YYNGEE. CDR3 nucleotides: TGTGCCAGCAGCGAGACAGGGAAAAGGAACACTGAAGCTTTCTTT. It encodes CASSETGKRNTEAFF. Variable domain in full (rest from reference TRBV9 and TRBJ1-1): DSGVTQTPKHLITATGQRVTLRCSPRSGDLSVYWYQQSLDQGLQFLIQYYNGEERAKGNILERFSAQQFPDLHSELNLSSLELGDSALYFCASSETGKRNTEAFFGQGTRLTVV.

The rearrangement uses TRBV28 and TRBJ1-2, with 10 bases fitting TRBD1. The junction had 8 bases not matched to a gene; V was cut back by 6 bases and J by 4 bases. In germline, CDR1 is MDHEN, CDR2 SYDVKM. The CDR3 consists of 15 residues. CDR3 DNA sequence: TGTGCCAGCAGGAATGACAGGGGGCTTGGCTATGGCTACACCTTC. Protein sequence: CASRNDRGLGYGYTF.

J is TRBJ1-2 and V is TRBV10-2; D perhaps matches TRBD1 (5 bases). Trimming stripped 8 bases from V and 3 bases from J, with 19 bases between. The CDR3 spans 15 residues. CDR1 and CDR2 (germline): WSHSY, SAAADI. CDR3 sequence reads: CASSFSRQGDYGYTF. Written as DNA, the CDR3 is TGCGCCAGCTCATTCAGTAGGCAGGGTGACTATGGCTACACCTTC.

The chain combines TRBV2 with TRBJ2-7; maybe TRBD1 (5 bases). V lost 11 bases and J lost 6, with 17 bases in between. There are 12 residues in the CDR3. The germline CDR1 and CDR2 sequences are SNHLY and FYNNEI. The CDR3 bases are TGTGCCCTTGCGCAGGGATGGGGCGAGCAGTACTTC. Its translation: CALAQGWGEQYF.

This chain joins TRBV19 and TRBJ2-7; 10 bases are a match to TRBD2. V gave up 5 bases and J gave up 2 bases; unmatched junction bases: 9. Germline V gene sequence: CDR1 LNHDA, CDR2 SQIVND (reference sequence). The CDR3 has 16 residues. The CDR3 spells CASSPTGTSDTYEQYF. In DNA form, the CDR3 reads TGTGCCAGTAGTCCAACCGGGACTAGCGACACCTACGAGCAGTACTTC.

The rearrangement links TRBV6-4 to TRBJ1-1; 7 bases are a match to TRBD1. Per germline, CDR1 MRHNA and CDR2 SNTAGT. The CDR3 extends over 15 amino acids. V lost 5 bases to trimming and J lost 1 base; unmatched junction nucleotides: 7. CDR3 in DNA: TGTGCCAGCAGTCCGACAGGGCCCCCGAACACTGAAGCTTTCTTT. Translation: CASSPTGPPNTEAFF.

The chain employs TRBV5-1 and TRBJ2-5; possibly TRBD2 for D (6 bases). CDR1 is SGHRS and CDR2 is YFSETQ in the germline V gene. V was shortened by 1 base and J by 5 bases, with 15 bases between the two germline ends. The CDR3 runs 15 residues. The CDR3 protein is CASSLRGVPWETQYF. The CDR3 DNA is TGCGCCAGCAGCTTGCGCGGGGTTCCGTGGGAGACCCAGTACTTC. The variable domain in full, with the rest retrieved from reference TRBV5-1 and TRBJ2-5, is KAGVTQTPRYLIKTRGQQVTLSCSPISGHRSVSWYQQTPGQGLQFLFEYFSETQRNKGNFPGRFSGRQFSNSRSEMNVSTLELGDSALYLCASSLRGVPWETQYFGPGTRLLVL.

The CDR3 DNA follows: TGTGCCAGCAGTGACTCCTTCCGCAGGGGGCCAGGAAACACCATATATTTT. Amino acid sequence: CASSDSFRRGPGNTIYF. This chain connects TRBV2 to TRBJ1-3; 8 bases are a match to TRBD1. The V and J ends lost 3 bases and 4 bases, in that order; junction bases with no gene match: 11. Germline CDR1 SNHLY, CDR2 FYNNEI. The CDR3 contains 17 residues.

V usage is TRBV27 and J usage is TRBJ2-5, with 9 positions matching TRBD1. The CDR3 is made up of 14 amino acids. CDR1 is MNHEY, CDR2 SMNVEV, per germline (reference sequence). The ends lost 8 bases at V and 6 bases at J; junction bases unmatched: 10. The CDR3 DNA follows: TGTGCCAGCCTTTCTTTGGGACAGGGAAAGACCCAGTACTTC. This gives the protein CASLSLGQGKTQYF.

The chain is built from TRBV5-1 and TRBJ2-2; TRBD1 aligns across 8 bases. V lost 2 bases, J lost 5 bases, and 2 bases stayed unmatched. The germline V gene has CDR1 SGHRS and CDR2 YFSETQ. The CDR3 extends over 14 amino acids. This chain's CDR3 is CASSLWTGTGELFF. The CDR3 bases are TGCGCCAGCAGCTTATGGACAGGGACCGGGGAGCTGTTTTTT.

This rearrangement joins TRBV5-4 to TRBJ1-6, with D hard to call. With 4 bases removed from V and 0 bases from J, the gap between germline ends came to 11 bases. Germline-derived CDR1 and CDR2 are SGHNT and YYREEE (reference sequence). CDR3 length: 16 amino acids. The CDR3 region is CASSVVGSSYNSPLHF. In DNA form, the CDR3 reads TGTGCCAGCAGCGTCGTGGGGAGCTCCTATAATTCACCCCTCCACTTT.

The gene calls are TRBV28 and TRBJ2-7; TRBD2 is a possible D gene (5 bases). Per germline, CDR1 MDHEN and CDR2 SYDVKM. Trimming cost V 10 bases and J 2 bases, with 6 bases left between them. This CDR3 spans 10 amino acids. CDR3 in amino acids: CATGAYEQYF. The CDR3 DNA sequence: TGTGCCACCGGGGCCTACGAGCAGTACTTC.